This is a list of T cell receptor beta chains from one sample in a study of blood T cell repertoires in COVID-19. Produced via immunoSEQ multiplex PCR; TCRdb's table is partial and in-frame only. The data contain nearly 80,000 clones, around 85% of them singletons. The sample comprised peripheral blood. All receptors derive from an elderly woman with active or convalescent COVID-19. The CDR3 runs from the conserved cysteine through the conserved F or W. The D gene is left open where the match is weak. Size is stated for part of the rows, as once, few or many counts, or as a class when the clone is expanded.

CDR3 | DNA | V | size | J | D
CASSSPRRGLSYEQYF | TGTGCCAGCAGTTCCCCACGGAGGGGGCTGTCCTACGAGCAGTACTTC | TRBV6-5 | - | TRBJ2-7 | -
CASAGTGGFIEKLFF | TGTGCCAGCGCTGGGACAGGGGGCTTTATTGAAAAACTGTTTTTT | TRBV2 | - | TRBJ1-4 | TRBD1
CATSDRASGNEQFF | TGTGCCACCAGTGATAGGGCTAGCGGGAATGAGCAGTTCTTC | TRBV24-1 | - | TRBJ2-1 | TRBD2
CASSPPEREIYNEQFF | TGTGCCAGCTCACCACCCGAGCGGGAAATCTACAATGAGCAGTTCTTC | TRBV18 | - | TRBJ2-1 | TRBD2
CALRQGAITGELFF | TGTGCCCTGCGACAGGGGGCGATCACCGGGGAGCTGTTTTTT | TRBV10-3 | - | TRBJ2-2 | TRBD1
CATSDFTSGRGGTQYF | TGTGCCACCAGTGATTTTACCAGCGGGAGGGGAGGTACGCAGTATTTT | TRBV24-1 | - | TRBJ2-3 | TRBD2
CASSPTGGGGYTF | TGTGCCAGCAGCCCGACAGGGGGCGGTGGCTACACCTTC | TRBV5-6 | - | TRBJ1-2 | TRBD1
CASQPTGHYNEQFF | TGTGCCAGCCAACCTACAGGTCATTACAATGAGCAGTTCTTC | TRBV27 | few | TRBJ2-1 | -
CASSLLPGSAPGELFF | TGTGCCAGCAGCTTACTCCCGGGTTCTGCTCCCGGGGAGCTGTTTTTT | TRBV7-3 | - | TRBJ2-2 | -
CASSLAPGQGNEKLFF | TGCGCCAGCAGCTTGGCCCCGGGACAGGGAAACGAAAAACTGTTTTTT | TRBV5-1 | - | TRBJ1-4 | TRBD1
CAISDRANTEAFF | TGTGCCATCAGCGACAGGGCGAACACTGAAGCTTTCTTT | TRBV10-3 | - | TRBJ1-1 | TRBD1
CASSFYRGRGNEKLFF | TGTGCCAGCAGCTTCTACAGGGGGCGGGGGAATGAAAAACTGTTTTTT | TRBV7-8 | - | TRBJ1-4 | TRBD1
CATSGTHSGAAQYF | TGTGCCACCAGCGGGACACACAGTGGGGCGGCGCAGTATTTT | TRBV15 | - | TRBJ2-3 | -
CASSLGPSTSGRPETQYF | TGCGCCAGCAGCTTGGGCCCAAGTACTAGCGGGAGGCCCGAGACCCAGTACTTC | TRBV5-1 | - | TRBJ2-5 | TRBD2
CASSPGTLAKNIQYF | TGTGCCAGCAGTCCCGGGACTTTGGCCAAAAACATTCAGTACTTC | TRBV6-1 | - | TRBJ2-4 | -
CASRGTGYTDTQYF | TGTGCCAGCAGGGGGACAGGGTACACAGATACGCAGTATTTT | TRBV2 | - | TRBJ2-3 | TRBD1
CASSPYGGTEAFF | TGTGCCAGCAGCCCGTACGGGGGCACTGAAGCTTTCTTT | TRBV7-9 | - | TRBJ1-1 | -
CASSYGLSSNQPQHF | TGTGCCAGCAGCTACGGGTTGTCTAGCAATCAGCCCCAGCATTTT | TRBV7-2 | - | TRBJ1-5 | -
CASSPDRGSGYTF | TGTGCCAGCAGTCCGGACAGGGGGTCGGGCTACACCTTC | TRBV27 | - | TRBJ1-2 | TRBD1
CASSLSRTDTQYF | TGTGCCAGCAGCTTGTCGAGGACAGATACGCAGTATTTT | TRBV5-5 | few | TRBJ2-3 | -
CASSWGDRYTDTQYF | TGCGCCAGCAGTTGGGGGGACAGATACACAGATACGCAGTATTTT | TRBV10-1 | - | TRBJ2-3 | -
CASSLQGPMNTEAFF | TGTGCCAGCAGCCTACAGGGGCCGATGAACACTGAAGCTTTCTTT | TRBV2 | - | TRBJ1-1 | TRBD1
CASSQDRGFRQFF | TGCGCCAGCAGCCAGGACAGGGGATTTAGGCAGTTCTTC | TRBV4-3 | - | TRBJ2-1 | TRBD1
CASNTGGMSSYNEQFF | TGTGCCAGCAACACAGGGGGCATGAGCTCCTACAATGAGCAGTTCTTC | TRBV7-8 | - | TRBJ2-1 | TRBD1
CASSFAYRVPPSPLHF | TGTGCCAGCAGCTTCGCCTATCGGGTCCCTCCATCACCCCTCCACTTT | TRBV5-6 | - | TRBJ1-6 | -
CASSYSAKVGDTF | TGTGCCAGCAGTTACTCGGCTAAGGTCGGGGACACCTTC | TRBV6-5 | once | TRBJ1-2 | -
CASTGQKGEQYF | TGTGCCAGCACCGGACAGAAGGGCGAGCAGTACTTC | TRBV12-3/TRBV12-4 | - | TRBJ2-7 | -
CASSSGAYNEQFF | TGTGCCAGCAGTTCCGGGGCCTACAATGAGCAGTTCTTC | TRBV28 | - | TRBJ2-1 | -
CASSQQPGLAGIEQFF | TGCGCCAGCAGCCAACAACCGGGACTAGCGGGAATTGAGCAGTTCTTC | TRBV4-3 | - | TRBJ2-1 | TRBD2
CASSPGGSFRQFF | TGTGCCAGCAGCCCAGGGGGGTCATTTCGGCAGTTCTTC | TRBV7-2 | once | TRBJ2-1 | -
CASSGDLNTEAFF | TGTGCCAGTAGTGGGGACTTGAACACTGAAGCTTTCTTT | TRBV19 | - | TRBJ1-1 | -
CASSFGTSGDTQYF | TGTGCCAGCAGCTTCGGGACTAGCGGAGATACGCAGTATTTT | TRBV7-2 | - | TRBJ2-3 | TRBD2